Following are 23 T cell receptor beta chains from one sample sequenced in a study of OX40 agonist ivuxolimab in advanced cancers. Only in-frame clones appear in the TCRdb table, and some are missing; sequencing was by immunoSEQ multiplex PCR. This table has 45,000 to 65,000 clones, around 87% appearing once. The sample consisted of CD4+ or CD8+ T cells sorted from blood, taken in a trial of the OX40 agonist ivuxolimab. All receptors derive from an adult with an advanced solid tumor such as melanoma, head and neck, liver or kidney cancer.

The table lists this clone with a few counts. The rearrangement links TRBV5-1 to TRBJ1-6; the D gene is possibly TRBD1 (6 bases). Germline-derived CDR1 and CDR2 are SGHRS and YFSETQ. V lost 4 bases, J lost 8 bases, and 19 bases lay in between. CDR3 length equals 16 residues. As DNA, the CDR3 is TGCGCCAGCAGCAGGGGGACACTCCTGGGGGATTCACCCCTCCACTTT. Amino acid sequence: CASSRGTLLGDSPLHF.

The chain uses TRBV6-6 and TRBJ1-2; no firm D call. The length of the CDR3 is 12 residues. With 6 bases removed from V and 4 bases from J, the gap between germline ends came to 9 bases. The germline V gene has CDR1 MNHNY and CDR2 SVGAGI (reference sequence). The CDR3 nucleotides are TGTGCCAGCAGCCCAATTGTCTATGGCTACACCTTC. It yields the protein CASSPIVYGYTF.

The chain combines TRBV6-5 with TRBJ1-4; 7 positions agree with TRBD1. Germline CDR1 and CDR2: MNHEY and SVGAGI. The CDR3 runs to 15 residues. V shed 6 bases and J 8 bases; nucleotides not matched to a gene: 12. The CDR3 coding sequence is TGTGCCAGCAGAATATCCCCGGGACAGCCGGAAAAACTGTTTTTT. It yields the protein CASRISPGQPEKLFF.

The rearrangement joins TRBV29-1 to TRBJ2-1; 11 nucleotides match TRBD2. This CDR3 comprises 18 residues. Germline assignment: CDR1 SQVTM and CDR2 ANQGSEA. J lost 1 base, V lost 5 bases, and 13 bases had no gene match. The CDR3 is CSVRLRGTSGSSYNEQFF. The CDR3 nucleotides read TGCAGCGTTCGCCTACGCGGAACTAGCGGGAGTTCCTACAATGAGCAGTTCTTC.

This chain connects TRBV5-4 to TRBJ2-3; D gene ambiguous. V dropped 4 bases and J dropped 6 bases, with 15 bases sitting between them. This CDR3 spans 14 amino acids. Germline CDR1 SGHNT, CDR2 YYREEE (reference sequence). For the CDR3, the DNA is TGTGCCAGCAGCCCTACGTCCGGACGGGATACGCAGTATTTT. Translating gives CASSPTSGRDTQYF.

The chain carries TRBV5-6 and TRBJ1-6; 7 positions match TRBD1. The CDR3 extends over 16 amino acids. The trim removed 4 bases at V and 8 bases at J, leaving 12 bases unmatched. Germline-derived CDR1 and CDR2 are SGHDT and YYEEEE. CDR3 region: CASSIGGASNYSPLHF. CDR3 in DNA: TGTGCCAGCAGCATAGGGGGCGCGTCCAATTATTCACCCCTCCACTTT.

The chain couples TRBV9 to TRBJ2-2, with D tentatively TRBD2 (6 bases). This CDR3 comprises 14 residues. Looked up from germline, CDR1 is SGDLS and CDR2 is YYNGEE. V was cut by 3 bases and J by 7 bases, with 13 bases left in between. CDR3 DNA: TGTGCCAGCAGCGCCTCTTGGGGAGGCGGGGAGCTGTTTTTT. It specifies CASSASWGGGELFF.

V usage is TRBV9 and J usage is TRBJ2-3; tentatively, D is TRBD2 (5 bases). This CDR3 is 14 amino acids long. The germline CDR1 and CDR2 sequences are SGDLS and YYNGEE. The V gene lost 4 bases and the J gene lost 2 bases, with 11 bases spanning the gap. CDR3 region: CASSPGFDTDTQYF. In nucleotides, the CDR3 is TGTGCCAGCAGCCCGGGATTTGACACAGATACGCAGTATTTT.

This chain links TRBV29-1 with TRBJ2-3, with 7 nucleotides matching TRBD1. This CDR3 region has 14 residues. V lost 2 bases, J lost 2 bases, and 4 bases stayed unmatched. Looked up from germline, CDR1 is SQVTM and CDR2 is ANQGSEA. The DNA of the CDR3 is TGCAGCGTTGAAAGGGGGCCAGCCACAGATACGCAGTATTTT. Translating gives CSVERGPATDTQYF.

V is TRBV4-1 and J is TRBJ2-3; 8 bases align to TRBD2. CDR3 size: 17 residues. Germline trimming cut 5 bases from V and 4 bases from J; bases unmatched to any gene: 14. Germline-derived CDR1 and CDR2 are MGHRA and YSYEKL. The CDR3 protein is CASSTRRGDVGPDTQYF. CDR3 DNA: TGCGCCAGCAGCACTCGGCGGGGGGATGTAGGGCCAGATACGCAGTATTTT.

The gene calls are TRBV7-2 and TRBJ2-7; no firm D call. Germline V gene lookup returns CDR1 SGHTA and CDR2 FQGNSA. This CDR3 comprises 16 residues. The V and J ends lost 5 bases and 2 bases respectively, with 19 bases between them. The CDR3 nucleotides read TGTGCCAGCAGCCTCTCTGTCAGCAGAGGTGCCTACGAGCAGTACTTC. This translates into CASSLSVSRGAYEQYF.

The rearrangement joins TRBV7-8 to TRBJ1-2; D uncertain. The CDR3 is made up of 12 amino acids. V lost 3 bases and J lost 2, with 4 bases in between. Germline V gene data show CDR1 as SGHVS and CDR2 as FQNEAQ. CDR3 sequence: CASSFSNYGYTF. The CDR3 DNA sequence: TGTGCCAGCAGCTTTTCCAACTATGGCTACACCTTC.

This chain joins TRBV28 and TRBJ1-2; D uncertain. Germline values: CDR1 MDHEN, CDR2 SYDVKM. This CDR3 spans 13 amino acids. With 3 bases removed from V and 3 bases from J, the gap between germline ends came to 8 bases. CDR3 coding DNA: TGTGCCAGCAGTTTCGGTGCTTACTATGGCTACACCTTC. This gives the protein CASSFGAYYGYTF.

The chain combines TRBV28 with TRBJ2-7; 11 bases map to TRBD2. The CDR3 spans 14 residues. Looked up from germline, CDR1 is MDHEN and CDR2 is SYDVKM. V lost 8 bases, J lost 5 bases, and 8 bases stayed unmatched. CDR3 DNA sequence: TGTGCCAGCGGGATTACTAGCGGGAGCCACGAGCAGTACTTC. It specifies CASGITSGSHEQYF.

The chain employs TRBV29-1 and TRBJ1-6; D is perhaps TRBD1 (6 bases). Germline V gene data show CDR1 as SQVTM and CDR2 as ANQGSEA. The CDR3 contains 16 residues. Trimming removed 4 bases from V and 0 bases from J, with 13 bases in between. The CDR3 protein is CSVVGTPPSYNSPLHF. CDR3 bases: TGCAGCGTTGTAGGGACACCACCCTCCTATAATTCACCCCTCCACTTT.

The chain recombines TRBV28 with TRBJ1-5; 8 positions agree with TRBD1. Germline-derived CDR1 and CDR2 are MDHEN and SYDVKM. The CDR3 totals 14 residues. The J segment lost 7 bases and the V segment lost 2 bases, leaving 4 bases of the junction unmatched. The CDR3 region has the DNA TGTGCCAGCAGTTTACCCCAGGGGGCCCAGCCCCAGCATTTT. The encoded protein is CASSLPQGAQPQHF.

This chain links TRBV6-6 with TRBJ2-2; D is ambiguous. Germline loops: CDR1 MNHNY, CDR2 SVGAGI (reference sequence). Trimming left V 10 bases short and J 6 bases short, with 12 bases between. CDR3 length equals 12 residues. The CDR3 sequence is CATSNRAGELFF. The CDR3 DNA follows: TGTGCCACTTCGAATCGGGCCGGGGAGCTGTTTTTT.

The chain uses TRBV6-6 and TRBJ2-1; 8 bases map to TRBD1. The CDR3 is made up of 16 amino acids. Germline CDR1 and CDR2: MNHNY and SVGAGI (reference sequence). V trimming: 7 bases; J trimming: 4 bases; junction bases outside the gene matches: 12. The CDR3 nucleotides are TGTGCCAGCACCTTACGCGGACAGGGACAATACAATGAGCAGTTCTTC. Protein sequence: CASTLRGQGQYNEQFF.

The chain has TRBV2 and TRBJ1-3; TRBD1 is a possible D gene (5 bases). The germline V and J ends were trimmed by 2 bases and 4 bases, with 9 bases remaining between them. The CDR3 has 14 amino acids. Germline-derived CDR1 and CDR2 are SNHLY and FYNNEI. This CDR3 is CASSEPRAGNTIYF. The CDR3 coding sequence is TGTGCCAGCAGTGAACCCAGGGCCGGAAACACCATATATTTT. Looking up the rest from reference TRBV2 and TRBJ1-3 gives the full variable domain: EPEVTQTPSHQVTQMGQEVILRCVPISNHLYFYWYRQILGQKVEFLVSFYNNEISEKSEIFDDQFSVERPDGSNFTLKIRSTKLEDSAMYFCASSEPRAGNTIYFGEGSWLTVV.

The chain recombines TRBV28 with TRBJ1-1, with 7 bases that match TRBD1. The trim removed 2 bases at V and 4 bases at J, leaving 4 bases unmatched. This CDR3 has 14 residues. Germline values: CDR1 MDHEN, CDR2 SYDVKM. CDR3 in DNA: TGTGCCAGCAGTTTAGCCAGGGGGGGCACTGAAGCTTTCTTT. Translated, it gives CASSLARGGTEAFF.

This sequence joins TRBV7-2 and TRBJ2-7; D remains unclear. V was clipped by 4 bases and J by 0 bases, with 10 bases between them. Germline values: CDR1 SGHTA, CDR2 FQGNSA. The CDR3 sequence is 14 residues long. The CDR3 DNA is TGTGCCAGCAGCTCTGACTCGAGCTCCTACGAGCAGTACGTC. Translating gives CASSSDSSSYEQYV.

The genes are TRBV4-2 and TRBJ1-5; 8 positions match TRBD1. The junction had 5 bases not matched to a gene; V was cut back by 3 bases and J by 4 bases. CDR3 size: 15 residues. The germline V gene encodes CDR1 LGHNA and CDR2 YNFKEQ. CDR3 sequence (DNA): TGTGCCAGCAGCCAGACAGGGGCCCAGAATCAGCCCCAGCATTTT. As protein: CASSQTGAQNQPQHF.

The gene calls are TRBV5-1 and TRBJ1-1, with TRBD1 matching 8 bases. With 4 bases clipped from V and 1 base from J, the junction kept 6 bases outside the gene matches. Germline values: CDR1 SGHRS, CDR2 YFSETQ. The CDR3 has 15 residues. The CDR3 spells CASSIQGAGNTEAFF. For the CDR3, the DNA is TGCGCCAGCAGCATTCAGGGGGCCGGGAACACTGAAGCTTTCTTT.